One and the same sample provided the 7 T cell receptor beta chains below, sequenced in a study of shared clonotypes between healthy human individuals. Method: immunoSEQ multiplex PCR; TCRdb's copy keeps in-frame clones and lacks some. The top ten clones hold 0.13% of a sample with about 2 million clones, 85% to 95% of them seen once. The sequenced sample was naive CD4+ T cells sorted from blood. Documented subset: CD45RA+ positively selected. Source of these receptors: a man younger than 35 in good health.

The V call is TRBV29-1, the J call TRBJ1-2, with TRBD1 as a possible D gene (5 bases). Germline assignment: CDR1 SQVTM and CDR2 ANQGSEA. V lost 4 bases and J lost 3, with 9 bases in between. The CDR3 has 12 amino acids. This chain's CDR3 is CSVVGTYYGYTF. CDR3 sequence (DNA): TGCAGCGTTGTGGGGACCTACTATGGCTACACCTTC.

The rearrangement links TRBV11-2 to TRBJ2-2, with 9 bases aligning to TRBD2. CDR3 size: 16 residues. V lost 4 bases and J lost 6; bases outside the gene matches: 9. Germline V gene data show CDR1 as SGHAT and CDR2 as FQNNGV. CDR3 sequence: CASSSIAGAISGELFF. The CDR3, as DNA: TGTGCCAGCAGCTCCATAGCGGGAGCAATTTCCGGGGAGCTGTTTTTT. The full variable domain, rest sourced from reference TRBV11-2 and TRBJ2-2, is EAGVAQSPRYKIIEKRQSVAFWCNPISGHATLYWYQQILGQGPKLLIQFQNNGVVDDSQLPKDRFSAERLKGVDSTLKIQPAKLEDSAVYLCASSSIAGAISGELFFGEGSRLTVL.

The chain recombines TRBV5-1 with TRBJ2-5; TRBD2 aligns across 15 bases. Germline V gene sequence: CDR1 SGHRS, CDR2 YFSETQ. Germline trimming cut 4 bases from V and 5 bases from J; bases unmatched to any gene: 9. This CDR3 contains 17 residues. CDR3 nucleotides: TGCGCCAGCAGCACAGGACTAGCGGGAGGGCCCGGGGAGACCCAGTACTTC. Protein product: CASSTGLAGGPGETQYF.

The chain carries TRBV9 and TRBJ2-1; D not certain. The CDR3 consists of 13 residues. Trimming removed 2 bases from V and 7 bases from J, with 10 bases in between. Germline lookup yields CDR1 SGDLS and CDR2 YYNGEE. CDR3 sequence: CASSVSTLNEQFF. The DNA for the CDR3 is TGTGCCAGCAGCGTTTCTACCCTAAATGAGCAGTTCTTC.

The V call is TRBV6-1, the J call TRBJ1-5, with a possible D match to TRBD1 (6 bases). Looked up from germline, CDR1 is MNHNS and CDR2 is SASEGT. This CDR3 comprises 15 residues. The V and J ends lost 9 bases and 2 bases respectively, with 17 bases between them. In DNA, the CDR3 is TGTGCCAGTCTTCCGAGGGGGTTTGGCAATCAGCCCCAGCATTTT. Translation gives CASLPRGFGNQPQHF.

CDR3 sequence: CASSYSKATVIHEQYF. The DNA for the CDR3 is TGTGCCAGCAGTTACTCGAAGGCAACGGTTATCCACGAGCAGTACTTC. The chain joins TRBV6-6 to TRBJ2-7; no reliable D call. V was clipped by 0 bases and J by 5 bases, with 17 bases between them. The CDR3 sequence is 16 residues long. Germline V gives CDR1 MNHNY, CDR2 SVGAGI (reference sequence).

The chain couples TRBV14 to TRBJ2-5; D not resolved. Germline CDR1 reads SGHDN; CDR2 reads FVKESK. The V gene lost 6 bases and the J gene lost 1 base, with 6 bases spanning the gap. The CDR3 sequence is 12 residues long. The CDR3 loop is CASRAVQETQYF. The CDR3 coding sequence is TGTGCCAGCAGGGCGGTCCAAGAGACCCAGTACTTC.